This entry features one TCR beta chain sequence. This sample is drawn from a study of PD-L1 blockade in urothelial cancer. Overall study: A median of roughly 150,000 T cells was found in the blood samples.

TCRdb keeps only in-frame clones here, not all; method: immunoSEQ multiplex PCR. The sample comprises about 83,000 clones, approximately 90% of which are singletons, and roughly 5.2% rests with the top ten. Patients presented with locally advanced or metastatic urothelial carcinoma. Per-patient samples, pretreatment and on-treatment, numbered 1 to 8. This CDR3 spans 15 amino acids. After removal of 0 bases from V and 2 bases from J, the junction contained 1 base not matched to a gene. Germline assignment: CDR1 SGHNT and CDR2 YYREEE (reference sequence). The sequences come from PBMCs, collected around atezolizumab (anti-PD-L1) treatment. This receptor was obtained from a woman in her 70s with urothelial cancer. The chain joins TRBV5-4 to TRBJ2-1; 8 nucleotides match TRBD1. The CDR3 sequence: CASSLDRGTYNEQFF. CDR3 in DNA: TGTGCCAGCAGCTTGGACAGGGGGACCTACAATGAGCAGTTCTTC.